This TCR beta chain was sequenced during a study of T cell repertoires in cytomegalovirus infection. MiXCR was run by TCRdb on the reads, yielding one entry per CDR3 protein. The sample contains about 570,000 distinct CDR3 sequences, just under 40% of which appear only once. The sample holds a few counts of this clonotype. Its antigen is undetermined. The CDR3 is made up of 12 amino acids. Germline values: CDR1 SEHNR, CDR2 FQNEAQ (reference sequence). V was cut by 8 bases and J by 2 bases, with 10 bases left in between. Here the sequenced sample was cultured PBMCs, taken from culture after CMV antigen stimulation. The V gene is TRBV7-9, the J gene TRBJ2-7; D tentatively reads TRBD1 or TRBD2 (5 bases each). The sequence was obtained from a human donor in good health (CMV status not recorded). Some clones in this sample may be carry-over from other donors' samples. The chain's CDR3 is CASCTGPYEQYF. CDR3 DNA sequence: TGTGCCAGCTGTACGGGGCCCTACGAGCAGTACTTC.